This T cell receptor beta chain was sequenced for a study of OX40 agonist ivuxolimab in advanced cancers. Turning to the study itself: Those enrolled were roughly 80% male, with a mean age of about 60 years and ages from about 20 to 85.

Cycle 7 day 1, cycle 4 day 1, and baseline were the timepoints at which blood was sampled. Assay: immunoSEQ multiplex PCR; the TCRdb copy retains only in-frame clones and omits some. The data hold roughly 60,000 clones, with about 90% observed a single time. The ends were cut back, 5 bases at V and 5 bases at J, with 27 bases in the middle. The CDR3 extends over 18 amino acids. Germline loops: CDR1 SNHLY, CDR2 FYNNEI. V gene TRBV2 combines with J gene TRBJ2-5, with D maybe TRBD1 (5 bases). The sample consisted of CD4+ or CD8+ T cells sorted from blood, taken in a trial of the OX40 agonist ivuxolimab. The TCR originated in an adult with an advanced solid tumor such as melanoma, head and neck, liver or kidney cancer. The CDR3 DNA sequence: TGTGCCAGCAGTTTCGTAAGACCACAGGACGGACGCGCGGAGACCCAGTACTTC. Amino acid sequence: CASSFVRPQDGRAETQYF.